This paragraph covers one T cell receptor beta chain sequence. Its matching antigen is unknown. The source of the sample is a study of blood T cells in healthy people across ages. Study-wide points: Relative to aged donors, long-lived donors carried more naive CD4+ cells and displayed higher diversity. No conclusive comparison of naive versus antigen-experienced cells was possible with unsorted PBMCs. Per million T cells, the diversity of TCR beta decreased roughly linearly as age advanced.

A sample-barcoded 5' primer and a J-beta primer mix were used in a second PCR of roughly 6 to 12 cycles. Each CDR3 protein gets one entry after TCRdb re-called the 5' RACE reads with MiXCR. The sample has roughly 680,000 distinct CDR3 sequences; around 48% are singletons. With 2 bases clipped from V and 6 bases from J, the junction kept 8 bases outside the gene matches. CDR1 and CDR2 from the germline V gene are SGHTA and FQGNSA. CDR3 size: 15 residues. The sequencing input was blood. The receptor comes from a woman aged 55 to 70 in good health. This chain connects TRBV7-2 to TRBJ1-2; 8 nucleotides agree with TRBD1. The CDR3 spells CASSLMARGQDGYTF. Written as DNA, the CDR3 is TGTGCCAGCAGCTTAATGGCCAGGGGGCAGGATGGCTACACCTTC.